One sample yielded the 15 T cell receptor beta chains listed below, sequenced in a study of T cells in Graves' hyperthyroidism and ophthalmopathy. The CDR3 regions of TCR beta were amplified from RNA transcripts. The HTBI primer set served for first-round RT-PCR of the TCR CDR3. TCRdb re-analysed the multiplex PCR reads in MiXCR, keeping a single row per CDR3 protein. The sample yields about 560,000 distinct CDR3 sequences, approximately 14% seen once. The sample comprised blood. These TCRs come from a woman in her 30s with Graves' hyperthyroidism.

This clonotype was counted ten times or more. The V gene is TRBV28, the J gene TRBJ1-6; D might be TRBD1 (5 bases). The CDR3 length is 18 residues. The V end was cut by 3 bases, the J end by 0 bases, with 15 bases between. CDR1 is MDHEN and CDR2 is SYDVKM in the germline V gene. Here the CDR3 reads CASSFPGTKSSYNSPLHF. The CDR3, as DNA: TGTGCCAGCAGTTTTCCCGGGACCAAGAGCTCCTATAATTCACCCCTCCACTTT.

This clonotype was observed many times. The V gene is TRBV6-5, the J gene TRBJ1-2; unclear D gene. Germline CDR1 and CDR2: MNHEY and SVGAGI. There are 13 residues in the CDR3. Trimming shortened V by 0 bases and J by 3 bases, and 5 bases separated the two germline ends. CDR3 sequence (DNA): TGTGCCAGCAGTTACTCGACGGACTATGGCTACACCTTC. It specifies CASSYSTDYGYTF.

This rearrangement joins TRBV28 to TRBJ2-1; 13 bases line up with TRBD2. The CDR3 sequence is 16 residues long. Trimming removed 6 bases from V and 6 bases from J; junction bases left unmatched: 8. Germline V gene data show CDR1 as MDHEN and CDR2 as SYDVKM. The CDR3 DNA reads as TGTGCCAGCAGCCCTGGACTAGCGGGAGTGGTCAATGAGCAGTTCTTC. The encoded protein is CASSPGLAGVVNEQFF.

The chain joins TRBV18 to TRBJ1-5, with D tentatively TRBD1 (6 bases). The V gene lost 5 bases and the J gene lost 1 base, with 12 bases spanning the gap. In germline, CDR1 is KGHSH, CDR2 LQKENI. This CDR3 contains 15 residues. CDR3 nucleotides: TGTGCCAGCTCAGCCCAGGGGACCAGCAATCAGCCCCAGCATTTT. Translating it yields CASSAQGTSNQPQHF.

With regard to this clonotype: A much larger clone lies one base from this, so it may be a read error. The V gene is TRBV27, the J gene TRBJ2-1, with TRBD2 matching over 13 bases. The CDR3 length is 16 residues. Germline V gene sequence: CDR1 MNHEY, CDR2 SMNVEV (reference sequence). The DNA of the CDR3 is TGTGCCAGCAGGGTTGGACTAGCGGGAGTCTACAATGGGCAGTTCTTC. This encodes CASRVGLAGVYNGQFF.

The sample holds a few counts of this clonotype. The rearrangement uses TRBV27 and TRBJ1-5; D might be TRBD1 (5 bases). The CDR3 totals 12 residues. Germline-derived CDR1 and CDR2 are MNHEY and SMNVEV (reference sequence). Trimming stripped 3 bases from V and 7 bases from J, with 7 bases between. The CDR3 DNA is TGTGCCAGCAGTTTCAGGGAACAGCCCCAGCATTTT. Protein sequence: CASSFREQPQHF.

The CDR3 DNA reads TGTGCCAGCAGCTTAGACCGACTAGTCGGGTCCCCAGATACGCAGTATTTT. Translation gives CASSLDRLVGSPDTQYF. V gene TRBV7-9 combines with J gene TRBJ2-3; D perhaps matches TRBD2 (6 bases). The CDR3 is 17 residues long. CDR1 is SEHNR, CDR2 FQNEAQ, per germline (reference sequence). V lost 1 base to trimming and J lost 4 bases, with 18 bases between them.

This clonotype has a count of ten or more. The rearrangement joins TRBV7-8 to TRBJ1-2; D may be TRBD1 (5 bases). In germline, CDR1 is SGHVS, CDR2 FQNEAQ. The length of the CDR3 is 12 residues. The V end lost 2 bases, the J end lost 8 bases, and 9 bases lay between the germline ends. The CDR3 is CASSLSGKGYTF. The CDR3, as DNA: TGTGCCAGCAGCTTATCAGGGAAGGGCTACACCTTC.

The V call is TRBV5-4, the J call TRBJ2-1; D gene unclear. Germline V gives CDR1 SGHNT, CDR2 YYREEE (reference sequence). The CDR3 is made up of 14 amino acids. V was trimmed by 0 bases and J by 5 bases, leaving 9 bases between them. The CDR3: CASSLAVPDNEQFF. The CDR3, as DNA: TGTGCCAGCAGCTTGGCTGTACCAGACAATGAGCAGTTCTTC. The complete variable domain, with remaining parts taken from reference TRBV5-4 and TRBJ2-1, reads ETGVTQSPTHLIKTRGQQVTLRCSSQSGHNTVSWYQQALGQGPQFIFQYYREEENGRGNFPPRFSGLQFPNYSSELNVNALELDDSALYLCASSLAVPDNEQFFGPGTRLTVL.

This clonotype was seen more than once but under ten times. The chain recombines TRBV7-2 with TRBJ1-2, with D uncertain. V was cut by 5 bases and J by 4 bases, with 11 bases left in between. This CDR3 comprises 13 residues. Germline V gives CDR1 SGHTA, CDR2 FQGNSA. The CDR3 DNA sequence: TGTGCCAGCAGCCCAGATGGGCGCTATGGCTACACCTTC. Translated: CASSPDGRYGYTF.

The chain's CDR3 is CASSVVGDTKNIQYF. The CDR3 region has the DNA TGTGCCAGCAGCGTAGTGGGGGATACCAAAAACATTCAGTACTTC. This chain uses TRBV9 with TRBJ2-4; tentatively, D is TRBD1 or TRBD2 (5 bases each). The CDR3 totals 15 residues. Trimming left V 0 bases short and J 2 bases short, with 9 bases between. The germline V gene has CDR1 SGDLS and CDR2 YYNGEE. The variable domain in full, completed from reference TRBV9 and TRBJ2-4, reads DSGVTQTPKHLITATGQRVTLRCSPRSGDLSVYWYQQSLDQGLQFLIQYYNGEERAKGNILERFSAQQFPDLHSELNLSSLELGDSALYFCASSVVGDTKNIQYFGAGTRLSVL.

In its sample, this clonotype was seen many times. This CDR3 is CASSEVAVPSQQYF. As DNA, the CDR3 is TGTGCCAGCAGTGAGGTAGCGGTCCCAAGCCAGCAGTACTTC. J is TRBJ2-7 and V is TRBV6-1, with D tentatively TRBD2 (6 bases). The CDR3 length is 14 residues. With 3 bases removed from V and 8 bases from J, the gap between germline ends came to 17 bases. Germline loops: CDR1 MNHNS, CDR2 SASEGT.

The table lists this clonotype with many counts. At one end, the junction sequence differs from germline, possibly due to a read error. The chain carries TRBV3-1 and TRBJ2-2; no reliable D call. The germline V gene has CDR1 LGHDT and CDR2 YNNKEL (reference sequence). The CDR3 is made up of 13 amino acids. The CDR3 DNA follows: TGTGCCAGCACCCAAGGGCTGAGGGGGGAGCTGTTTTTT. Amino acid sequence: CASTQGLRGELFF. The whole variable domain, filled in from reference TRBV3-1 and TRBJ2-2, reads DTAVSQTPKYLVTQMGNDKSIKCEQNLGHDTMYWYKQDSKKFLKIMFSYNNKELIINETVPNRFSPKSPDKAHLNLHINSLELGDSAVYFCASTQGLRGELFFGEGSRLTVL.

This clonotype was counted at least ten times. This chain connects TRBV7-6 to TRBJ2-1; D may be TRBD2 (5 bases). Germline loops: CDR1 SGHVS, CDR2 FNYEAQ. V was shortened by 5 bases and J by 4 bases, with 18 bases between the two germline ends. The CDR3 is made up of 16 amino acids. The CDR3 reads CASSPRSAGAYNEQFF. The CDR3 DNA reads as TGTGCCAGCAGCCCTCGGTCGGCGGGCGCTTACAATGAGCAGTTCTTC. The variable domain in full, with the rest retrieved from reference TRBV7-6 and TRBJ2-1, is GAGVSQSPRYKVTKRGQDVALRCDPISGHVSLYWYRQALGQGPEFLTYFNYEAQQDKSGLPNDRFSAERPEGSISTLTIQRTEQRDSAMYRCASSPRSAGAYNEQFFGPGTRLTVL.

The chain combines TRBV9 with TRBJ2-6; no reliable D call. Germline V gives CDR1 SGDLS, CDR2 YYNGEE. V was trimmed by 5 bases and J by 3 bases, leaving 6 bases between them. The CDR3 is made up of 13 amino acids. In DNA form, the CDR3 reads TGTGCCAGCAGTCCCATTGGGGCCAACGTCCTGACTTTC. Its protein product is CASSPIGANVLTF.